A selection of T cell receptor beta chains follows, all from one sample in a study of blood T cells in healthy people across ages. TCRdb itself ran the 5' RACE reads through MiXCR, one entry per CDR3 protein. The sample lists 650,000 to 800,000 distinct CDR3 sequences, roughly half occurring once. Input material: blood. These receptors were collected from a woman of 80 years or more in good health. The CDR3 runs from the conserved cysteine through the conserved F or W. Fields, in order: V gene, D gene, clone size, J gene, CDR3 DNA, CDR3 protein. The D gene is left open where the match is weak. Clone size, where shown, is once, few, many, or a class for clones that have expanded.

v_gene: TRBV7-9; d_gene: NA; abundance: NA; j_gene: TRBJ2-1; CDR3nt: TGTGCCGGCAGCTTAGCGCTTCCCCAGTTGGATGAGCAGTTCTTC; CDR3aa: CAGSLALPQLDEQFF
v_gene: TRBV30; d_gene: NA; abundance: NA; j_gene: TRBJ1-5; CDR3nt: TGTGCCGCTGCACCTCGGACCAATCAGCCCCAGCATTTT; CDR3aa: CAAAPRTNQPQHF
v_gene: TRBV29-1; d_gene: NA; abundance: NA; j_gene: TRBJ2-7; CDR3nt: TGCAGCGTCCGGAGAGCGGCGGCCTACAATGAGCAGTACTTC; CDR3aa: CSVRRAAAYNEQYF
v_gene: TRBV24-1; d_gene: NA; abundance: NA; j_gene: TRBJ1-1; CDR3nt: TGTGCCACCAGTGACGACAGGACAGATGAAGCTTTCTTT; CDR3aa: CATSDDRTDEAFF
v_gene: TRBV5-1; d_gene: TRBD2; abundance: NA; j_gene: TRBJ2-1; CDR3nt: TGCGCCAGCAGCGGACTAGCGGGAGAGCTTGAGCAGTTCTTC; CDR3aa: CASSGLAGELEQFF
v_gene: TRBV5-5; d_gene: NA; abundance: many; j_gene: TRBJ2-7; CDR3nt: TGTGCCAGCAGCTGGACGAAGGTCCCTTCCTCCTACGAGCAGTACTTC; CDR3aa: CASSWTKVPSSYEQYF
v_gene: TRBV28; d_gene: TRBD2; abundance: NA; j_gene: TRBJ2-4; CDR3nt: TGTGCCAGCACCGAGGGACTAGCGGGAGAAATAGCCAAAAACGTTCAGTACTTC; CDR3aa: CASTEGLAGEIAKNVQYF
v_gene: TRBV15; d_gene: TRBD1; abundance: NA; j_gene: TRBJ1-2; CDR3nt: TGTGCCACCAGCAGAGCAAAGACAGGGAACTATGGCTACACCTTC; CDR3aa: CATSRAKTGNYGYTF
v_gene: TRBV24-1; d_gene: TRBD2; abundance: NA; j_gene: TRBJ2-1; CDR3nt: TGTGCCACCAGTGAGCCTTTAGCGGGAGGGCCGGACACCTACAATGAGCAGTTCTTC; CDR3aa: CATSEPLAGGPDTYNEQFF
v_gene: TRBV3-1; d_gene: TRBD1; abundance: many; j_gene: TRBJ2-7; CDR3nt: TGTGCCAGCAGTTACAGGGGTTACGAGCAGTACTTC; CDR3aa: CASSYRGYEQYF
v_gene: TRBV21-1; d_gene: NA; abundance: once; j_gene: TRBJ2-3; CDR3nt: TGTGCCAGCAGCAAAACGGAGATTGATACGCAGTATTTT; CDR3aa: CASSKTEIDTQYF
v_gene: TRBV20-1; d_gene: NA; abundance: many; j_gene: TRBJ2-1; CDR3nt: TGCAGTGCTAGAGATGCCGGGACTGGGATTTCCAATGGGCAGTTCTTC; CDR3aa: CSARDAGTGISNGQFF
v_gene: TRBV11-3; d_gene: NA; abundance: NA; j_gene: TRBJ2-3; CDR3nt: TGTGCCAGCAGCTTAGGGGTCCGATACACAGATACGCAGTATTTT; CDR3aa: CASSLGVRYTDTQYF
v_gene: TRBV5-6; d_gene: TRBD1; abundance: NA; j_gene: TRBJ1-5; CDR3nt: TGTGCCAGCAGCTTGTTCTCCGGGACAGGGAATCAGCCCCAGCATTTT; CDR3aa: CASSLFSGTGNQPQHF
v_gene: TRBV13; d_gene: NA; abundance: few; j_gene: TRBJ2-3; CDR3nt: TGTGCCAGCAGCGCCCAGCGAACAGATACGCAGTATTTT; CDR3aa: CASSAQRTDTQYF
v_gene: TRBV12-3/TRBV12-4; d_gene: TRBD2; abundance: NA; j_gene: TRBJ2-3; CDR3nt: TGTACCAGCAGTTTTAGTAGCGGGGTCACAGATACGCAGTATTTT; CDR3aa: CTSSFSSGVTDTQYF
v_gene: TRBV2; d_gene: TRBD1; abundance: NA; j_gene: TRBJ1-4; CDR3nt: TGTGCCAGCAGTCGGGACAGGGGTTCCTCAGAGGAAAAACTGTTTTTT; CDR3aa: CASSRDRGSSEEKLFF
v_gene: TRBV5-1; d_gene: NA; abundance: many; j_gene: TRBJ2-3; CDR3nt: TGCGCCAGCAGCAGACAGCGGTCCACAGATACGCAGTATTTT; CDR3aa: CASSRQRSTDTQYF
v_gene: TRBV20-1; d_gene: NA; abundance: NA; j_gene: TRBJ1-1; CDR3nt: TGCAGTGCTAGAGGGCCCCACGAGCCGAGGAACACTGAAGCTTTCTTT; CDR3aa: CSARGPHEPRNTEAFF
v_gene: TRBV3-1; d_gene: NA; abundance: NA; j_gene: TRBJ1-1; CDR3nt: TGTGCCAGCAGCCGGGGACATAAGTTCATGAACACTGAAGCTTTCTTT; CDR3aa: CASSRGHKFMNTEAFF
v_gene: TRBV5-1; d_gene: NA; abundance: NA; j_gene: TRBJ2-1; CDR3nt: TGCGTCAGCAGCTCCCAGGGGAACAATGAGCAGTTCTTC; CDR3aa: CVSSSQGNNEQFF
v_gene: TRBV29-1; d_gene: TRBD2; abundance: NA; j_gene: TRBJ2-5; CDR3nt: TGCAGCGTTGAAGGCGGGCAGCGGGAGGGCTGGGAGACCCAGTACTTC; CDR3aa: CSVEGGQREGWETQYF
v_gene: TRBV7-9; d_gene: NA; abundance: NA; j_gene: TRBJ2-1; CDR3nt: TGTGCCAGCAGCTCCGATGCAAGCGGAGCCTCTAATGAGCAGTTCTTC; CDR3aa: CASSSDASGASNEQFF
v_gene: TRBV6-6; d_gene: NA; abundance: many; j_gene: TRBJ2-7; CDR3nt: TGTGCCAGCGGAACCCCCGACCTATACGAGCAGTACTTC; CDR3aa: CASGTPDLYEQYF
v_gene: TRBV6-5; d_gene: NA; abundance: many; j_gene: TRBJ2-5; CDR3nt: TGTGCCAGCAGTGCGGACAGCCAAGAGACCCAGTACTTC; CDR3aa: CASSADSQETQYF
v_gene: TRBV29-1; d_gene: TRBD2; abundance: NA; j_gene: TRBJ2-7; CDR3nt: TGCAGCGTTGGGGCTAGCGGGAGGTTTTACGAGCAGTACTTC; CDR3aa: CSVGASGRFYEQYF
v_gene: TRBV11-2; d_gene: NA; abundance: few; j_gene: TRBJ2-1; CDR3nt: TGTGCCAGCAGCTATGAACTCTCCAGAGTCTTGTACAATGAGCAGTTCTTC; CDR3aa: CASSYELSRVLYNEQFF
v_gene: TRBV5-1; d_gene: TRBD2; abundance: many; j_gene: TRBJ2-1; CDR3nt: TGCGCCAGCAGCTTGGTTCTAGCGGGAGGCCGGGAGCAGTTCTTC; CDR3aa: CASSLVLAGGREQFF
v_gene: TRBV20-1; d_gene: NA; abundance: few; j_gene: TRBJ1-4; CDR3nt: TGCAGTGCTAGAGACAGGGTAGTGGGCGAAAAACTGTTTTTT; CDR3aa: CSARDRVVGEKLFF
v_gene: TRBV5-5; d_gene: NA; abundance: many; j_gene: TRBJ2-3; CDR3nt: TGTGCCAGCAGCTTACCCCGGACTAACACAGATACGCAGTATTTT; CDR3aa: CASSLPRTNTDTQYF
v_gene: TRBV29-1; d_gene: NA; abundance: few; j_gene: TRBJ1-2; CDR3nt: TGCAGCGTTGTCCCTGCGATGGGGCCTAACTATGGCTACACCTTC; CDR3aa: CSVVPAMGPNYGYTF
v_gene: TRBV11-2; d_gene: TRBD2; abundance: many; j_gene: TRBJ2-1; CDR3nt: TGTGCCAGCAGCTTCCGGACTAGATTGGGTGAGCAGTTCTTC; CDR3aa: CASSFRTRLGEQFF
v_gene: TRBV12-3/TRBV12-4; d_gene: NA; abundance: few; j_gene: TRBJ1-5; CDR3nt: TGTGCCAGCACCCCGGGCGGGACCCACCGAGGACCCCAGCATTTT; CDR3aa: CASTPGGTHRGPQHF
v_gene: TRBV20-1; d_gene: TRBD2; abundance: few; j_gene: TRBJ2-1; CDR3nt: TGCAGTGCTAGAGAACCACGAGCGGGAGTCAGGCAGCAGTTCTTC; CDR3aa: CSAREPRAGVRQQFF
v_gene: TRBV25-1; d_gene: NA; abundance: NA; j_gene: TRBJ2-1; CDR3nt: TGTGCCAGCAGTGAATATAGCAATTCCCCTCTCAATGAGCAGTTCTTC; CDR3aa: CASSEYSNSPLNEQFF
v_gene: TRBV28; d_gene: NA; abundance: NA; j_gene: TRBJ2-5; CDR3nt: TGTGCCAGCAGTCCCCGGACCATCCTCACGGAGACCCAGTACTTC; CDR3aa: CASSPRTILTETQYF
v_gene: TRBV6-5; d_gene: NA; abundance: many; j_gene: TRBJ2-2; CDR3nt: TGTGCCAGCAGTTACCAGGGGTCCACCGGGGAGCTGTTTTTT; CDR3aa: CASSYQGSTGELFF
v_gene: TRBV7-2; d_gene: TRBD2; abundance: few; j_gene: TRBJ2-3; CDR3nt: TGTGTCAGCAGCCTAGGACTAGCGGGGATCACAGATACGCAGTATTTT; CDR3aa: CVSSLGLAGITDTQYF
v_gene: TRBV25-1; d_gene: TRBD1; abundance: few; j_gene: TRBJ1-5; CDR3nt: TGTGCCACCGGACAGGGCGACAATCAGCCCCAGCATTTT; CDR3aa: CATGQGDNQPQHF
v_gene: TRBV4-2; d_gene: NA; abundance: NA; j_gene: TRBJ1-5; CDR3nt: TGTGCCAGCAGGCCTGGGACATTGAGGGATCAGCCCCAGCATTTT; CDR3aa: CASRPGTLRDQPQHF
v_gene: TRBV9; d_gene: TRBD1; abundance: many; j_gene: TRBJ2-3; CDR3nt: TGTGCCAGCAGCGCGGGACAGAGCACAGATACGCAGTATTTT; CDR3aa: CASSAGQSTDTQYF
v_gene: TRBV5-1; d_gene: TRBD2; abundance: once; j_gene: TRBJ2-3; CDR3nt: TGCGCCAGCAGCTTACTAGCGGGGGCGTCTAGCACAGATACGCAGTATTTT; CDR3aa: CASSLLAGASSTDTQYF
v_gene: TRBV6-2/TRBV6-3; d_gene: NA; abundance: many; j_gene: TRBJ2-4; CDR3nt: TGTGCCAGCAAACGGTTTAGAAGCGGTAGCGCCAAAAACATTCAGTACTTC; CDR3aa: CASKRFRSGSAKNIQYF
v_gene: TRBV2; d_gene: TRBD1; abundance: many; j_gene: TRBJ2-1; CDR3nt: TGTGCCAGCAGTGGGACAGGGGAGAGCGAGCAGTTCTTC; CDR3aa: CASSGTGESEQFF
v_gene: TRBV15; d_gene: NA; abundance: NA; j_gene: TRBJ2-3; CDR3nt: TGTGCCACCAGCAGGGTTACAGATACGCAGTATTTT; CDR3aa: CATSRVTDTQYF
v_gene: TRBV6-6; d_gene: NA; abundance: many; j_gene: TRBJ2-7; CDR3nt: TGTGCCAGCAGTTACGCCGGACAGTACTACGAGCAGTACTTC; CDR3aa: CASSYAGQYYEQYF
v_gene: TRBV21-1; d_gene: NA; abundance: NA; j_gene: TRBJ2-3; CDR3nt: TGTGCCAGCAGAGGTCTAGCGGGAGTATCCCTCACAGATACGCAGTATTTT; CDR3aa: CASRGLAGVSLTDTQYF
v_gene: TRBV5-1; d_gene: NA; abundance: many; j_gene: TRBJ2-5; CDR3nt: TGCGCTACTCAATCGGGGGAGACCCAGTACTTC; CDR3aa: CATQSGETQYF
v_gene: TRBV3-1; d_gene: NA; abundance: NA; j_gene: TRBJ1-2; CDR3nt: TGTGCCAGCAGCCATCTGGGAAAAAACTATGGCTACACCTTC; CDR3aa: CASSHLGKNYGYTF
v_gene: TRBV2; d_gene: NA; abundance: NA; j_gene: TRBJ2-1; CDR3nt: TGTGCCAGCGGTGCTGGCCAGATATACAATGAGCAGTTCTTC; CDR3aa: CASGAGQIYNEQFF
v_gene: TRBV5-1; d_gene: NA; abundance: many; j_gene: TRBJ2-7; CDR3nt: TGCGCCAGCAGCTCTCCTGGGCTTCCGGAGCAGTACTTC; CDR3aa: CASSSPGLPEQYF
v_gene: TRBV7-9; d_gene: TRBD1; abundance: NA; j_gene: TRBJ1-4; CDR3nt: TGTGCCAGCAGCTTTCGGACAGGAGGGAATGAAAAACTGTTTTTT; CDR3aa: CASSFRTGGNEKLFF
v_gene: TRBV29-1; d_gene: NA; abundance: NA; j_gene: TRBJ1-1; CDR3nt: TGCAGCGTTGAAAACAGGCTTATGAACACTGAAGCTTTCTTT; CDR3aa: CSVENRLMNTEAFF
v_gene: TRBV7-3; d_gene: TRBD2; abundance: NA; j_gene: TRBJ2-6; CDR3nt: TGTGCCAGCAGCTTACGCGGGGGACCGCGAAGCTCTGGGGCCAACGTCCTGACTTTC; CDR3aa: CASSLRGGPRSSGANVLTF
v_gene: TRBV12-3/TRBV12-4; d_gene: NA; abundance: few; j_gene: TRBJ1-1; CDR3nt: TGTGCCAGCAGCGCGACAGCCTACACTGAAGCTTTCTTT; CDR3aa: CASSATAYTEAFF
v_gene: TRBV20-1; d_gene: NA; abundance: NA; j_gene: TRBJ2-7; CDR3nt: TGCAGTGCTTTGGCAGGGTATTCCTACGAGCAGTACTTC; CDR3aa: CSALAGYSYEQYF
v_gene: TRBV6-5; d_gene: NA; abundance: NA; j_gene: TRBJ1-2; CDR3nt: TGTGCCAGCAGTTTCGTGGGAGCTAACTATGGCTACACCTTC; CDR3aa: CASSFVGANYGYTF